This paragraph reports one T cell receptor beta chain. Its antigen remains unknown. The CDR3 has 16 residues. The germline V gene has CDR1 KGHSH and CDR2 LQKENI. Trimming took off 0 bases at V and 6 bases at J, with 16 bases between the two ends. The data are from a study of shared clonotypes between healthy human individuals. Findings and caveats of the study: Estimated richness was generally greater in naive than memory subsets.

CD45RO-negative, CCR7-positively selected cells formed the naive CD8 fraction, excluding terminally differentiated effector memory CD45RA+ cells. TCRdb's table, derived via immunoSEQ multiplex PCR, lists solely in-frame clones and lacks some. Here the sample spans some 2.1 million clones, around 93% being singletons. The sample was naive CD8+ T cells from PBMCs. This sequence joins TRBV18 and TRBJ2-3; D is unresolved. The clonotype was recovered from a man between 18 and 35 years old in good health. Some clones in this sample may be carry-over from other donors' samples. The CDR3 is CASSPPTVRRVDTQYF. The DNA of the CDR3 is TGTGCCAGCTCACCACCGACGGTCAGGCGTGTGGATACGCAGTATTTT.